The clone carrying this T cell receptor (beta chain) has at least ten counts. Its antigen remains unidentified. This entry belongs to a study of spatial heterogeneity in lung cancer. The germline V and J ends were trimmed by 3 bases and 2 bases, with 12 bases remaining between them. Germline V gene lookup returns CDR1 SGDLS and CDR2 YYNGEE. The CDR3 is 14 residues long. Individually, TCR cDNA molecules were each labelled with a unique molecular identifier. TCRdb called the 5' RACE reads again in MiXCR, with one record for every CDR3 protein. The data contain around 40,000 distinct CDR3 sequences, 5.2% of them singletons. Notes on the study in general: At resection, ubiquitous expanded tumor TCRs appeared in blood more than at follow-up.

Specified time point: sample taken at primary tumor resection. The study sequenced unsorted whole RNA from tumor, nontumor lung or frozen PBMC. The donor group consisted of roughly 70 patients who had untreated, early-stage non-small cell lung cancer. The sequence came from a female donor with early-stage non-small cell lung cancer. The sample here was PBMCs, taken at surgery. This chain connects TRBV9 to TRBJ2-7; D remains ambiguous. CDR3: CASSARLGPYEQYF. The CDR3 DNA reads TGTGCCAGCAGCGCCCGTTTAGGGCCCTACGAGCAGTACTTC.